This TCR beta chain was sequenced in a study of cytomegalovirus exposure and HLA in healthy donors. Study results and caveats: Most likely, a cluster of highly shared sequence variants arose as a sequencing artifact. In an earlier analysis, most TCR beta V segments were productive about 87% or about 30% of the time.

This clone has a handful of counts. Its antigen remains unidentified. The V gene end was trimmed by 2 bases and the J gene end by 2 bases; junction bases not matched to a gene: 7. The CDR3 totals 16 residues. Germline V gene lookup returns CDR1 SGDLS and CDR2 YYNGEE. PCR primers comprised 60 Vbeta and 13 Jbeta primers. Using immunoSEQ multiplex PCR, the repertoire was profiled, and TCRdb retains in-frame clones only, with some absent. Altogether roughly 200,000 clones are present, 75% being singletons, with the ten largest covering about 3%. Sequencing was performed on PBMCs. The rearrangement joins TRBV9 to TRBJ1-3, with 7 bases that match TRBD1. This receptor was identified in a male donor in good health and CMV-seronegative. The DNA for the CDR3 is TGTGCCAGCAGCGTCCAAGACAGGGCCACTGGAAACACCATATATTTT. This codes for CASSVQDRATGNTIYF.